This T cell receptor (beta chain) was documented in a study of cytomegalovirus exposure and HLA in healthy donors. General study points: According to a subsequent analysis, TCR clusters identified in the first cohort showed a tendency to co-occur across the 100 to 150 validation repertoires. 150 to 200 TCR beta chains were listed as cytomegalovirus-associated. For cytomegalovirus status, the classifier reportedly gave diagnoses with high specificity and sensitivity.

This clone has only one observation. As yet, its antigen is unknown. The 120-subject validation cohort, separate from the roughly 700-subject first cohort, included the donors. Profiled with immunoSEQ multiplex PCR; TCRdb holds only in-frame clones, not every one. The sample comprises some 69,000 clones, over 95% of which are singletons, and 2.4% rests with the top ten. The material sequenced was PBMCs. The receptor was isolated from a man between 18 and 29 years old in good health and CMV-seronegative.

In nucleotides, the CDR3 is TGTGCCAGCAGCTTGCCAGGGAAAACCTACGAGCAGTACTTC. Residues: CASSLPGKTYEQYF. The chain is built from TRBV11-3 and TRBJ2-5, with D perhaps matching TRBD1 (5 bases). TRBJ2-7 matches the DNA end more closely, so the J call is doubtful. This CDR3 has 14 residues. CDR1 and CDR2 from the germline V gene are SGHNT and YENEEA.